This is a list of T cell receptor beta chains from one sample in a study of blood T cell repertoires in COVID-19. The repertoire was sequenced with immunoSEQ multiplex PCR; TCRdb's copy has only in-frame clones and lacks some. The sample shows 70,000 or so clones, around 90% of them seen only once. Material for sequencing was peripheral blood. The receptors were gathered from a man aged 50-60 years with acute or convalescent COVID-19. Both conserved end residues are part of each CDR3. D genes are given only for firm matches.

D	V	J	CDR3	DNA
TRBD2	TRBV2	TRBJ2-1	CASRTGTSGRDEQFF	TGTGCCAGCAGGACCGGGACTAGCGGGAGAGATGAGCAGTTCTTC
TRBD2	TRBV9	TRBJ2-1	CASSVDWAGGGNEQFF	TGTGCCAGCAGCGTAGACTGGGCGGGGGGGGGCAATGAGCAGTTCTTC
TRBD1	TRBV5-4	TRBJ2-5	CASSLGQGGETQYF	TGTGCCAGCAGCTTAGGACAGGGGGGAGAGACCCAGTACTTC
TRBD1	TRBV6-5	TRBJ1-3	CASRTGTDSGNTIYF	TGTGCCAGCAGAACGGGGACAGACTCTGGAAACACCATATATTTT
-	TRBV7-9	TRBJ2-1	CASSLVLARLYSNEQFF	TGTGCCAGCAGCTTGGTACTCGCCCGGTTGTATTCCAATGAGCAGTTCTTC
-	TRBV7-8	TRBJ1-1	CASSHGRTQEAFF	TGTGCCAGCAGCCACGGTAGAACGCAAGAAGCTTTCTTT
-	TRBV27	TRBJ1-2	CASSLGAYYGYTF	TGTGCCAGCAGCCTAGGGGCCTACTATGGCTACACCTTC
TRBD1	TRBV11-2	TRBJ1-6	CASSQGQGVLPLHF	TGTGCCAGCAGCCAGGGACAGGGAGTCCTTCCCCTCCACTTT
-	TRBV19	TRBJ2-1	CASSIAHGRNEQFF	TGTGCCAGTAGTATAGCACATGGGAGGAATGAGCAGTTCTTC
TRBD1	TRBV4-1	TRBJ1-4	CASNYQGGAGEKLFF	TGCGCCAGCAACTACCAGGGGGGCGCAGGTGAAAAACTGTTTTTT
-	TRBV21-1	TRBJ1-1	CASSKLRGASTEAFF	TGTGCCAGCAGCAAACTCAGGGGCGCGAGCACTGAAGCTTTCTTT